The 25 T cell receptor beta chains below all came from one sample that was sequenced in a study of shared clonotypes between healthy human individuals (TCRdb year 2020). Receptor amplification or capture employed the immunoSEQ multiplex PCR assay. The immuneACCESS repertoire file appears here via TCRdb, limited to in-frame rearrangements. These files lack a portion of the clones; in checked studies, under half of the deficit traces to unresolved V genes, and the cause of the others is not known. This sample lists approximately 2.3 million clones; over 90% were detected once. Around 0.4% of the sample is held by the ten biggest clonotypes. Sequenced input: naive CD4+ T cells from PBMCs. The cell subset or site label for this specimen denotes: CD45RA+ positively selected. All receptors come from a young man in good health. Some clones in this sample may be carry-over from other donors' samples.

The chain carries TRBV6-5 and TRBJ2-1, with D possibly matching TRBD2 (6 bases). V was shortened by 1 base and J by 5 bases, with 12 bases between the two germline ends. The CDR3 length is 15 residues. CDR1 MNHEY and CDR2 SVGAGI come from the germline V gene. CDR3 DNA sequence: TGTGCCAGCAGTTACTGGGGGACTGGGAACAATGAGCAGTTCTTC. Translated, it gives CASSYWGTGNNEQFF.

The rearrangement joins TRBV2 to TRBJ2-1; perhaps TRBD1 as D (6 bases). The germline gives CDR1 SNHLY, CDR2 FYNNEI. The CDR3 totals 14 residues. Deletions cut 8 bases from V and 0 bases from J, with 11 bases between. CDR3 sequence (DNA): TGTGCCAGCGGACAGTTAAGCTCCTACAATGAGCAGTTCTTC. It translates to CASGQLSSYNEQFF.

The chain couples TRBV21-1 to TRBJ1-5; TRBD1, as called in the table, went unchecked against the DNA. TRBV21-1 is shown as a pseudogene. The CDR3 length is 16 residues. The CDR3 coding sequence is TGTGCCAGCAGCAAAGGAAAGGACAGAGTTATTCAGCCCCAGCATTTT. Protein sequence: CASSKGKDRVIQPQHF.

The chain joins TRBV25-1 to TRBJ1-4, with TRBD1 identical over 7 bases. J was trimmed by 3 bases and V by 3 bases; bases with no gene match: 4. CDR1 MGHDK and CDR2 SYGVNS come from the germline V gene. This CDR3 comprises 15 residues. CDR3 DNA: TGTGCCAGCAGTGACGACAGGGACGCTAATGAAAAACTGTTTTTT. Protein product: CASSDDRDANEKLFF.

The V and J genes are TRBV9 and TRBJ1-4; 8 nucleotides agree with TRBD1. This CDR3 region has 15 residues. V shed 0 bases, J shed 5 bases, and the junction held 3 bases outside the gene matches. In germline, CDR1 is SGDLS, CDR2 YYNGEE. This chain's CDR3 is CASSVVPGGNEKLFF. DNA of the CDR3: TGTGCCAGCAGCGTAGTTCCAGGGGGCAATGAAAAACTGTTTTTT.

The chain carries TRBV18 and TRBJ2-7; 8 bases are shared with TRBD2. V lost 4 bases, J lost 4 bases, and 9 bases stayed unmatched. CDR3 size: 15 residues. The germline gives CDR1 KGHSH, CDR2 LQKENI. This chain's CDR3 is CASSQQSGSRYEQYF. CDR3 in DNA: TGTGCCAGCTCACAACAGAGCGGGAGTAGATACGAGCAGTACTTC.

The DNA for the CDR3 is TGTGCCAGCAGCCCAAAAGGGGTCCGGACGAACACCGGGGAGCTGTTTTTT. Translated, it gives CASSPKGVRTNTGELFF. The rearrangement joins TRBV7-3 to TRBJ2-2, with D tentatively TRBD1 (5 bases). Germline V gene lookup returns CDR1 SGHTA and CDR2 FQGTGA. The ends were cut back, 5 bases at V and 0 bases at J, with 16 bases in the middle. CDR3 length: 17 residues.

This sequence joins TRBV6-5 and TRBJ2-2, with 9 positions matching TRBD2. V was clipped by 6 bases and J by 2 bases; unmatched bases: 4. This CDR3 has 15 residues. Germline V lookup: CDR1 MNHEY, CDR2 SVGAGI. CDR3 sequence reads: CASRPREGNTGELFF. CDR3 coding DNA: TGTGCCAGCAGGCCGCGGGAGGGAAACACCGGGGAGCTGTTTTTT.

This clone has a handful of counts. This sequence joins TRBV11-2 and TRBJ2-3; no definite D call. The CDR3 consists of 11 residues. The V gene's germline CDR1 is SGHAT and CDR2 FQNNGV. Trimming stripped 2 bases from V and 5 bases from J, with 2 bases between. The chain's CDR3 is CASSLLDTQYF. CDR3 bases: TGTGCCAGCAGCTTATTAGATACGCAGTATTTT.

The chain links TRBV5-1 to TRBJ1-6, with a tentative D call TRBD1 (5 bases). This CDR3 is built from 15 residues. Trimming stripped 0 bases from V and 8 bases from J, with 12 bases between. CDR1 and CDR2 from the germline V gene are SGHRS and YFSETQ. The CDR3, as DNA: TGCGCCAGCAGCTTGGCCGGGGCGCGGTATTCACCCCTCCACTTT. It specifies CASSLAGARYSPLHF.

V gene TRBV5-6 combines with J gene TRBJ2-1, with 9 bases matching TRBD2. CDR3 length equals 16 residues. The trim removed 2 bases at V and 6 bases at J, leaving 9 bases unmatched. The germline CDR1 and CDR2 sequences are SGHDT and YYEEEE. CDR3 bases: TGTGCCAGCAGCTTTATTCCTAGCGGGACCACCAATGAGCAGTTCTTC. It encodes CASSFIPSGTTNEQFF.

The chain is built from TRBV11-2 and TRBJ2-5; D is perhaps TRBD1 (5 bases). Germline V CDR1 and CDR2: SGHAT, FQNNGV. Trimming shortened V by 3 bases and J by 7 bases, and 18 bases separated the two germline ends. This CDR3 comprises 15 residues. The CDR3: CASSFYRSQERTQYF. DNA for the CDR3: TGTGCCAGCAGCTTCTACAGGAGTCAAGAGAGGACCCAGTACTTC.

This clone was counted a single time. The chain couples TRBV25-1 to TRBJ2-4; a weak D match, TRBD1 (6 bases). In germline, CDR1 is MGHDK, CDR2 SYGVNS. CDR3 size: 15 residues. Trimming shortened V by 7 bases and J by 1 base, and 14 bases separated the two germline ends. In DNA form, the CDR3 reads TGTGCCAGCACATCAGGGGACCGGGCCAAAAACATTCAGTACTTC. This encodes CASTSGDRAKNIQYF. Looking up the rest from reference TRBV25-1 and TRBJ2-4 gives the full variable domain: EADIYQTPRYLVIGTGKKITLECSQTMGHDKMYWYQQDPGMELHLIHYSYGVNSTEKGDLSSESTVSRIRTEHFPLTLESARPSHTSQYLCASTSGDRAKNIQYFGAGTRLSVL.

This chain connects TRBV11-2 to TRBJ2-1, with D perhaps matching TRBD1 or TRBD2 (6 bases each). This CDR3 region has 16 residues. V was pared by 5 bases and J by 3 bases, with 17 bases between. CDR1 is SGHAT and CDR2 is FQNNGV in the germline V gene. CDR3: CASSPLGGGVYNEQFF. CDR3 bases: TGTGCCAGCAGCCCTCTTGGGGGCGGGGTCTACAATGAGCAGTTCTTC.

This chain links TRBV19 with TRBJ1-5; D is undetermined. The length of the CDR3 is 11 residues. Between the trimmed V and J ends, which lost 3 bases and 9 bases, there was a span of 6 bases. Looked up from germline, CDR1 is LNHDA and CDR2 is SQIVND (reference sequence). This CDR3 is CASSISGPQHF. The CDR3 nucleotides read TGTGCCAGTAGTATCTCAGGGCCCCAGCATTTT.

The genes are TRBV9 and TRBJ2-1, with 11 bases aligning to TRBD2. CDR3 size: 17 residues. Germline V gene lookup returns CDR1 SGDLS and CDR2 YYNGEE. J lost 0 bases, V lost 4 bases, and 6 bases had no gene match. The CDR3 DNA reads TGTGCCAGCAGCCCCGGGACTAGCGGTCTCTCCTACAATGAGCAGTTCTTC. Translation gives CASSPGTSGLSYNEQFF.

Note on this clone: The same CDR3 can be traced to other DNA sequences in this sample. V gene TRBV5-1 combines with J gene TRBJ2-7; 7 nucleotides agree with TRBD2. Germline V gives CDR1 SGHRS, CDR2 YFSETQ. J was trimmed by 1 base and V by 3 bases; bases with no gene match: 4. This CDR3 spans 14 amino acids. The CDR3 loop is CASSSTGGSYEQYF. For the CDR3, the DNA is TGCGCCAGCAGCTCTACGGGGGGATCCTACGAGCAGTACTTC.

CDR3 coding DNA: TGTGCCAGCTCAAGCGCAGCAGCTGAAGCTTTCTTT. It encodes CASSSAAAEAFF. The chain carries TRBV6-6 and TRBJ1-1, with D unclear. From germline, CDR1 is MNHNY and CDR2 SVGAGI (reference sequence). The CDR3 consists of 12 residues. V was trimmed by 8 bases and J by 6 bases, leaving 13 bases between them.

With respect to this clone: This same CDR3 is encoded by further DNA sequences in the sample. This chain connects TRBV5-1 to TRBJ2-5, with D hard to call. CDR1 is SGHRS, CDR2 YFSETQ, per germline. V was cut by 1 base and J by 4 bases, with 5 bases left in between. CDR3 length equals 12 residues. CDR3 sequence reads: CASSLIGETQYF. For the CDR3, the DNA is TGCGCCAGCAGCTTGATCGGAGAGACCCAGTACTTC.

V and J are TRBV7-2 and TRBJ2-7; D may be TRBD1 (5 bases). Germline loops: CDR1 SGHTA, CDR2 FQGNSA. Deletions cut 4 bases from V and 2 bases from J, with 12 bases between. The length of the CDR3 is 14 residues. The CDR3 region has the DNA TGTGCCAGCAGCTCGGGCAGGGTCACCTACGAGCAGTACTTC. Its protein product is CASSSGRVTYEQYF.

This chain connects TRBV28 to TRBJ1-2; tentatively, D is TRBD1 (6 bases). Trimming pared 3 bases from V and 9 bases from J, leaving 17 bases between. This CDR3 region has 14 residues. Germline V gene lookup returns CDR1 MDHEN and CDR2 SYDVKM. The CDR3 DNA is TGTGCCAGCAGTTTCGTAGGGCAGGGGCGGCGCTACACCTTC. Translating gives CASSFVGQGRRYTF.

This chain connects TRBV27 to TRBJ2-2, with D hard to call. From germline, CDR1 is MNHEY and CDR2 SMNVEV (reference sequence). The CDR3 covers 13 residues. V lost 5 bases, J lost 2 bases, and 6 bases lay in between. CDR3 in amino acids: CASSPVNTGELFF. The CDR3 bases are TGTGCCAGCAGTCCCGTAAACACCGGGGAGCTGTTTTTT.

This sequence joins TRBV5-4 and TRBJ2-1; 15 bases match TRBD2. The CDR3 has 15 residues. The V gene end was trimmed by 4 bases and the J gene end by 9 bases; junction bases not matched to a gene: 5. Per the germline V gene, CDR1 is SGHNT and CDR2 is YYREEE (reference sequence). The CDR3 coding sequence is TGTGCCAGCAGCCAACCGGGACTAGCGGGAGGTGAGCAGTTCTTC. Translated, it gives CASSQPGLAGGEQFF.

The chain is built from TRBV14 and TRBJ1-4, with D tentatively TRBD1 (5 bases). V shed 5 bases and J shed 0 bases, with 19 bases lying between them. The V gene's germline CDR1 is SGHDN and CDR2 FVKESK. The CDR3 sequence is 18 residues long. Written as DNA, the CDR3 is TGTGCCAGCAGCTCCTTACGGCTCGACAGTACAACTAATGAAAAACTGTTTTTT. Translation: CASSSLRLDSTTNEKLFF.

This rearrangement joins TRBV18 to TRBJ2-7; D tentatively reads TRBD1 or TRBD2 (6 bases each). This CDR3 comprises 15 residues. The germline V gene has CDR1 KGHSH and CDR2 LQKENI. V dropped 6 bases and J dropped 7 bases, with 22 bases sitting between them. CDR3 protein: CASSPRTANAGEQYF. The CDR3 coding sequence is TGTGCCAGCTCGCCCAGGACAGCCAACGCGGGGGAGCAGTACTTC.